The 30 T cell receptor beta chains below come from one sample, sequenced in a study of OX40 agonist ivuxolimab in advanced cancers. TCRdb's copy holds only in-frame clones and misses some; the assay was immunoSEQ multiplex PCR. Of 60,000 to 80,000 clones listed, roughly 84% are singletons. The sample here was CD4+ or CD8+ T cells sorted from blood, taken in a trial of the OX40 agonist ivuxolimab. The source is an adult with an advanced solid tumor such as melanoma, head and neck, liver or kidney cancer.

The rearrangement links TRBV21-1 to TRBJ1-3; TRBD1 is the table's D call, not checked against the DNA. TRBV21-1 is a pseudogene segment. This CDR3 comprises 18 residues. CDR3 sequence reads: CASRVPGQGEYSGNTIYF. In DNA, the CDR3 is TGTGCCAGCAGGGTCCCGGGACAGGGGGAATACTCAGGAAACACCATATATTTT.

This sequence joins TRBV11-3 and TRBJ2-1; D uncertain. The CDR3 totals 12 residues. The V gene lost 0 bases and the J gene lost 9 bases, with 6 bases spanning the gap. The germline CDR1 and CDR2 sequences are SGHNT and YENEEA. This CDR3 reads CASSLDGLEQFF. In nucleotides, the CDR3 is TGTGCCAGCAGCTTAGATGGGCTTGAGCAGTTCTTC.

The J gene is TRBJ2-3, the V gene TRBV25-1; D perhaps matches TRBD2 (6 bases). With 5 bases removed from V and 1 base from J, the gap between germline ends came to 7 bases. The CDR3 is made up of 13 amino acids. The germline V gene has CDR1 MGHDK and CDR2 SYGVNS. This CDR3 reads CASSRGGTDTQYF. The CDR3 DNA reads as TGTGCCAGCAGTCGCGGGGGCACAGATACGCAGTATTTT.

The chain has TRBV6-5 and TRBJ1-6; a weak D match, TRBD1 (5 bases). V was shortened by 2 bases and J by 9 bases, with 14 bases between the two germline ends. The CDR3 covers 15 residues. The germline CDR1 and CDR2 sequences are MNHEY and SVGAGI. CDR3 amino acids: CASSYRGHGGSPLHF. The DNA for the CDR3 is TGTGCCAGCAGTTACAGGGGCCACGGGGGTTCACCCCTCCACTTT.

The gene calls are TRBV27 and TRBJ1-2; D call uncertain. This CDR3 region has 13 residues. The V and J ends lost 6 bases and 0 bases respectively, with 8 bases between them. In germline, CDR1 is MNHEY, CDR2 SMNVEV (reference sequence). CDR3 loop: CASRPRANYGYTF. Here the CDR3 DNA reads TGTGCCAGCAGGCCCCGGGCTAACTATGGCTACACCTTC.

CDR3 residues: CASSGGAAGANVLTF. Written as DNA, the CDR3 is TGTGCCAGTAGCGGGGGGGCCGCTGGGGCCAACGTCCTGACTTTC. This chain joins TRBV19 and TRBJ2-6, with 8 bases identical to TRBD2. The J segment lost 2 bases and the V segment lost 6 bases, leaving 3 bases of the junction unmatched. This CDR3 is built from 15 residues. Germline loops: CDR1 LNHDA, CDR2 SQIVND (reference sequence). Full variable domain (rest looked up from reference TRBV19 and TRBJ2-6): DGGITQSPKYLFRKEGQNVTLSCEQNLNHDAMYWYRQDPGQGLRLIYYSQIVNDFQKGDIAEGYSVSREKKESFPLTVTSAQKNPTAFYLCASSGGAAGANVLTFGAGSRLTVL.

The genes are TRBV6-1 and TRBJ1-1; D is unresolved. CDR1 is MNHNS and CDR2 is SASEGT in the germline V gene. The CDR3 extends over 11 amino acids. Trimming removed 5 bases from V and 5 bases from J, with 6 bases in between. CDR3 in DNA: TGTGCCAGCAGTTGGGGAACTGAAGCTTTCTTT. Translated: CASSWGTEAFF.

V is TRBV11-1 and J is TRBJ1-1, with 8 nucleotides matching TRBD1. The CDR3 is 12 residues long. The V gene's germline CDR1 is SGHAT and CDR2 FQDESV (reference sequence). The trim removed 4 bases at V and 8 bases at J, leaving 3 bases unmatched. Here the CDR3 reads CASSSHRGEAFF. CDR3 nucleotide sequence: TGTGCCAGCAGCTCCCACAGGGGGGAAGCTTTCTTT.

V usage is TRBV6-4 and J usage is TRBJ1-1; D is possibly TRBD1 (5 bases). The CDR3 has 14 amino acids. Trimming removed 2 bases from V and 1 base from J, with 8 bases in between. Germline V lookup: CDR1 MRHNA, CDR2 SNTAGT. In DNA form, the CDR3 reads TGTGCCAGCAGTGACCCGGGACCGAACACTGAAGCTTTCTTT. This sequence encodes CASSDPGPNTEAFF.

The CDR3 DNA reads as TGTGCCAGCAGTCTCGGGACATTTTACGAGCAGTACTTC. Translation: CASSLGTFYEQYF. V is TRBV28 and J is TRBJ2-7; D might be TRBD1 (6 bases). The germline V and J ends were trimmed by 5 bases and 4 bases, with 12 bases remaining between them. This CDR3 is built from 13 residues. Per the germline V gene, CDR1 is MDHEN and CDR2 is SYDVKM.

The rearrangement uses TRBV6-5 and TRBJ2-7; D perhaps matches TRBD2 (6 bases). The V end was cut by 10 bases, the J end by 6 bases, with 16 bases between. The CDR3 covers 12 residues. Germline V CDR1 and CDR2: MNHEY, SVGAGI. CDR3 region: CATLGGGREQYF. The CDR3 DNA follows: TGTGCCACCTTGGGAGGAGGGCGCGAGCAGTACTTC.

This clone has a handful of counts. The chain uses TRBV12-5 and TRBJ2-3, with 7 positions matching TRBD2. After removal of 0 bases from V and 0 bases from J, the junction contained 9 bases not matched to a gene. From germline, CDR1 is LGHNT and CDR2 FRNRAP. There are 18 residues in the CDR3. The DNA for the CDR3 is TGTGCTAGTGGTTTGGTACGCGACGGGGGGACTAGCACAGATACGCAGTATTTT. It translates to CASGLVRDGGTSTDTQYF.

The chain joins TRBV18 to TRBJ2-7, with 8 bases identical to TRBD1. Germline V gene data show CDR1 as KGHSH and CDR2 as LQKENI. The V and J ends lost 1 base and 3 bases, in that order; junction bases with no gene match: 8. CDR3 size: 16 residues. CDR3 sequence: CASSPLGTGTFYEQYF. DNA for the CDR3: TGTGCCAGCTCACCACTGGGGACAGGAACTTTCTACGAGCAGTACTTC.

This clone showed up just once. J is TRBJ2-2 and V is TRBV4-3; TRBD2 matches 8 bases. Losses at the gene ends were 5 bases for V and 4 bases for J; bases not matched to a gene: 6. CDR3 length: 15 residues. Germline CDR1 reads LGHNA; CDR2 reads YSLEER. The CDR3 DNA reads TGCGCCAGCAGCTGGGCGGGGGGAGGCACCGGGGAGCTGTTTTTT. Its protein is CASSWAGGGTGELFF.

Only a few counts were recorded for this clone. The rearrangement uses TRBV9 and TRBJ2-2; D call uncertain. CDR3 size: 13 residues. The V end was cut by 2 bases, the J end by 7 bases, with 9 bases between. Germline V gene data show CDR1 as SGDLS and CDR2 as YYNGEE. CDR3 nucleotides: TGTGCCAGCAGCGTCGGAAGAGGCGGGGAGCTGTTTTTT. As protein: CASSVGRGGELFF.

The gene calls are TRBV4-3 and TRBJ1-1; D is uncertain. The CDR3 sequence is 14 residues long. Trimming removed 0 bases at V and 0 bases at J, with 5 bases between. Germline V gene lookup returns CDR1 LGHNA and CDR2 YSLEER. As DNA, the CDR3 is TGCGCCAGCAGCCAAGAAAACATGAACACTGAAGCTTTCTTT. Translated: CASSQENMNTEAFF.

This chain joins TRBV18 and TRBJ2-1; 10 nucleotides line up with TRBD2. The CDR3 sequence is 13 residues long. Germline loops: CDR1 KGHSH, CDR2 LQKENI. V lost 8 bases to trimming and J lost 4 bases; unmatched junction nucleotides: 2. The CDR3 reads CASRSGGYNEQFF. The CDR3 region has the DNA TGTGCCAGCCGTAGCGGGGGGTACAATGAGCAGTTCTTC.

The rearrangement joins TRBV5-5 to TRBJ2-5; a possible D gene is TRBD2 (6 bases). CDR1 SGHKS and CDR2 YYEKEE come from the germline V gene (reference sequence). This CDR3 region has 15 residues. The V end was cut by 3 bases, the J end by 4 bases, with 16 bases between. CDR3 DNA sequence: TGTGCCAGCAGCTCATCTGGGGGGTTGTTAGAGACCCAGTACTTC. Translating gives CASSSSGGLLETQYF.

This sequence joins TRBV9 and TRBJ2-2, with D unresolved. The V and J ends lost 4 bases and 1 base respectively, with 11 bases between them. The CDR3 extends over 15 amino acids. Looked up from germline, CDR1 is SGDLS and CDR2 is YYNGEE. CDR3 sequence reads: CASSPQSQNTGELFF. The DNA for the CDR3 is TGTGCCAGCAGCCCTCAGTCCCAGAACACCGGGGAGCTGTTTTTT.

This clone was counted once. The rearrangement joins TRBV29-1 to TRBJ1-2; D is possibly TRBD1 (6 bases). The length of the CDR3 is 13 residues. Germline values: CDR1 SQVTM, CDR2 ANQGSEA. V was trimmed by 3 bases and J by 3 bases, leaving 11 bases between them. In DNA form, the CDR3 reads TGCAGCGTTGAGGGGGGCAGGGACTATGGCTACACCTTC. It translates to CSVEGGRDYGYTF.

This rearrangement joins TRBV7-2 to TRBJ2-2; weak D call: TRBD2 (6 bases). V was clipped by 0 bases and J by 2 bases, with 7 bases between them. The CDR3 spans 15 residues. The germline V gene encodes CDR1 SGHTA and CDR2 FQGNSA. The CDR3: CASSLAGGNTGELFF. The CDR3 coding sequence is TGTGCCAGCAGCTTAGCGGGGGGAAACACCGGGGAGCTGTTTTTT.

The chain employs TRBV6-5 and TRBJ2-5; a weak D match, TRBD2 (6 bases). Germline lookup yields CDR1 MNHEY and CDR2 SVGAGI. The CDR3 runs 14 residues. V lost 5 bases and J lost 7, with 17 bases in between. The CDR3 coding sequence is TGTGCCAGCAGTCCCGGGACTTGGGGCACGACCCAGTACTTC. This gives the protein CASSPGTWGTTQYF.

The J gene is TRBJ2-5, the V gene TRBV4-2; 11 bases are shared with TRBD2. This CDR3 spans 16 amino acids. The V segment lost 4 bases and the J segment 2 bases; nucleotides outside the gene matches: 6. Germline-derived CDR1 and CDR2 are LGHNA and YNFKEQ. In DNA form, the CDR3 reads TGTGCCAGCAGCCTCCCGTCTAGCGGGGGGCAAGAGACCCAGTACTTC. Protein product: CASSLPSSGGQETQYF.

This chain joins TRBV7-8 and TRBJ1-2; a weak D match, TRBD1 (5 bases). CDR1 is SGHVS, CDR2 FQNEAQ, per germline. Trimming took off 1 base at V and 7 bases at J, with 7 bases between the two ends. The CDR3 runs 12 residues. The CDR3 DNA is TGTGCCAGCAGCTTAGTCGGGGCTGGCTACACCTTC. Its protein product is CASSLVGAGYTF.

In the case of this clone: The same CDR3 also results from other DNA sequences found in this sample. CDR3 protein: CASSFQETQYF. The CDR3 coding sequence is TGTGCCAGCAGTTTTCAAGAGACCCAGTACTTC. The chain joins TRBV11-2 to TRBJ2-5; D unresolved. Between the trimmed V and J ends, which lost 6 bases and 2 bases, there was a span of 4 bases. Germline V gene sequence: CDR1 SGHAT, CDR2 FQNNGV. There are 11 residues in the CDR3.

The J gene is TRBJ2-1, the V gene TRBV7-2, with 7 bases identical to TRBD2. The CDR3 runs to 15 residues. V gave up 1 base and J gave up 2 bases; unmatched junction bases: 2. CDR1 is SGHTA, CDR2 FQGNSA, per germline. CDR3 sequence reads: CASSLESGAYNEQFF. For the CDR3, the DNA is TGTGCCAGCAGCTTAGAAAGCGGGGCCTACAATGAGCAGTTCTTC.

This clone was recorded only once. This chain links TRBV29-1 with TRBJ1-1; TRBD1 matches at 7 bases. This CDR3 region has 13 residues. The germline CDR1 and CDR2 sequences are SQVTM and ANQGSEA. Losses at the gene ends were 2 bases for V and 4 bases for J; bases not matched to a gene: 4. The CDR3 spells CSVEKGAGTEAFF. DNA for the CDR3: TGCAGCGTTGAAAAGGGGGCGGGCACTGAAGCTTTCTTT. Drawing the rest from reference TRBV29-1 and TRBJ1-1, the complete variable domain is SAVISQKPSRDICQRGTSLTIQCQVDSQVTMMFWYRQQPGQSLTLIATANQGSEATYESGFVIDKFPISRPNLTFSTLTVSNMSPEDSSIYLCSVEKGAGTEAFFGQGTRLTVV.

The rearrangement joins TRBV7-2 to TRBJ1-2; a weak D match, TRBD1 (6 bases). The germline V and J ends were trimmed by 5 bases and 3 bases, with 13 bases remaining between them. There are 14 residues in the CDR3. Germline CDR1 and CDR2: SGHTA and FQGNSA. CDR3 coding DNA: TGTGCCAGCAGCCCGCAGGGGTTCTACTATGGCTACACCTTC. It specifies CASSPQGFYYGYTF.

The chain recombines TRBV7-6 with TRBJ2-3, with 13 bases identical to TRBD2. Germline trimming cut 3 bases from V and 2 bases from J; bases unmatched to any gene: 2. CDR3 length: 16 residues. Germline CDR1 reads SGHVS; CDR2 reads FNYEAQ. The CDR3 DNA reads TGTGCCAGCAGCTTGACTAGCGGGGGGAACACAGATACGCAGTATTTT. This codes for CASSLTSGGNTDTQYF.

This chain connects TRBV18 to TRBJ1-1, with a weak D call TRBD1 (5 bases). The CDR3 loop spans 14 amino acids. The V gene's germline CDR1 is KGHSH and CDR2 LQKENI. V was clipped by 4 bases and J by 1 base, with 10 bases between them. The CDR3 loop is CASSLLQENTEAFF. The CDR3 DNA reads as TGTGCCAGCTCACTACTACAGGAGAACACTGAAGCTTTCTTT.